What follows is one TCR beta chain and its context. Its specificity is not known. Germline V gene lookup returns CDR1 MDHEN and CDR2 SYDVKM. This CDR3 contains 12 residues. The ends were cut back, 2 bases at V and 5 bases at J, with 5 bases in the middle. These data are taken from a study of glioma-infiltrating T cells after dendritic cell vaccination. Time point denoted: after dendritic cell vaccination, including at tumor progression/relapse. TCRB CDR3 was amplified from 2 ug genomic DNA or less. Primers: 60 V beta forward and 13 J beta reverse. The protocol was immunoSEQ multiplex PCR, while the TCRdb copy is restricted to in-frame clones and leaves out a portion. This table holds approximately 50,000 clones, 70% to 90% found once. Findings of the study overall: Complete blood and tumor specimen sets were limited to few patients.

The chain has TRBV28 and TRBJ2-3; D not certain. The sequence was obtained from a human donor with glioblastoma. The sequences come from blood, collected after dendritic cell vaccination. The CDR3 coding sequence is TGTGCCAGCAGTTTACTAAGAGATACGCAGTATTTT. Its translation is CASSLLRDTQYF.